One T cell receptor (beta chain) is described in this entry. The data originate from a study of blood T cell repertoires in COVID-19. Study as a whole: From T cells, B-cell-depleted T cells, or PBMCs came the material, which was cDNA or gDNA.

Profiling relied on immunoSEQ multiplex PCR, and the TCRdb table lists in-frame clones only, not all of them. The profile covers some 150,000 clones, with roughly 74% appearing a single time and 14% taken by the ten largest. V lost 8 bases and J lost 9, with 14 bases in between. The germline gives CDR1 GTSNPN, CDR2 SVGIG (reference sequence). This CDR3 is 11 amino acids long. The source of this sequence is a woman older than 75 with acute or convalescent COVID-19. The chain uses TRBV30 and TRBJ2-1, with D possibly being TRBD2 (5 bases). The material sequenced was peripheral blood. In nucleotides, the CDR3 is TGTGCCGCCACTAGTTTCGGTGAGCAGTTCTTC. It encodes CAATSFGEQFF.